This T cell receptor (beta chain) came from a study of T cells in Graves' hyperthyroidism and ophthalmopathy. The study's findings and limits: Prediction of ophthalmopathy progression came a median around 6 months pre-onset. Most thyroid clonotypes expanded above 0.001 were also detected in blood.

Reasons for excluding patients were uncontrolled infection, other autoimmune disease, pregnancy or lactation. The diagnostic basis comprised clinical symptoms, serum thyroxine and TRAb, thyroid ultrasound and orbital computed tomography. CDR1 is DFQATT and CDR2 is SNEGSKA in the germline V gene (reference sequence). There are 14 residues in the CDR3. Unmatched junction bases numbered 10, after V lost 6 bases and J lost 6 bases. RNA transcripts gave rise to amplified TCR beta CDR3 regions. Using the HTBI primer set, a first-round RT-PCR was run on the TCR CDR3. TCRdb re-analysed the multiplex PCR reads in MiXCR, keeping a single row per CDR3 protein. The top ten hold around two fifths of the sample, which has over 500,000 distinct CDR3 sequences, approximately 48% seen once. Of note for this clonotype: Antigen unknown.

V and J are TRBV20-1 and TRBJ1-4, with 7 bases lining up with TRBD1. This TCR was recovered from an adult woman with Graves' disease, either hyperthyroidism or ophthalmopathy (not recorded which). Sample: peripheral blood or thyroid tissue (not recorded which). In DNA form, the CDR3 reads TGCAGTGCCAAGGGGGCAGGGATCGATGAAAAACTGTTTTTT. The encoded protein is CSAKGAGIDEKLFF.